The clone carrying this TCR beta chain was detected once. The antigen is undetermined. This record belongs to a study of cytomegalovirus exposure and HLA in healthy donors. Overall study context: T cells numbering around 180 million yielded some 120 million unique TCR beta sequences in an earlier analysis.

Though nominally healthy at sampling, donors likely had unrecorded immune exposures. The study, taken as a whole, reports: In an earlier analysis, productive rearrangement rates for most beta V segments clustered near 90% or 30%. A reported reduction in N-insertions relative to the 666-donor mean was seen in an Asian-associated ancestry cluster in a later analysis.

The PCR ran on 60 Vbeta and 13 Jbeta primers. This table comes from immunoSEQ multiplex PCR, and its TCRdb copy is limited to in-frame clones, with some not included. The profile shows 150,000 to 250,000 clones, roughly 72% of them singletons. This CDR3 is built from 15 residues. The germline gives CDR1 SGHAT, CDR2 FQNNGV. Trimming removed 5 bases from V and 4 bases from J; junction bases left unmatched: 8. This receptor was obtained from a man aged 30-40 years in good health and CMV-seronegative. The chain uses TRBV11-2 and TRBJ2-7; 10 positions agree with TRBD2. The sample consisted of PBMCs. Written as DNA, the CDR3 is TGTGCCAGCAGCCCAAGCCTAGCGGGAGATTACGAGCAGTACTTC. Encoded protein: CASSPSLAGDYEQYF.